This record looks at one T cell receptor (beta chain) sequence and its context. The antigen it binds to is not known. No qualities accompany the bases; no much larger clone lies one base away. The data stem from a study of T cells after yellow fever vaccination (dated by TCRdb to the late 2010s). Concerning the study at large: The SMART-Seq v4 Ultra Low Input RNA kit was used to prepare libraries from fractions with low cell numbers. Two healthy male donors, one aged 18 to 29 and one aged 30 to 40 years, were included in the cohort. To follow T-cell clones before and after primary and booster YFV17D yellow fever vaccination, bulk TCR alpha and beta repertoires were sequenced over time. Blood samples were taken at several timepoints before and after primary and secondary immunization, and bulk PBMC replicates and cell subsets were isolated. The study at large found these results: Because abundant contaminating clonotypes from the bulk population could be contained in FACS-sorted repertoires, computational filtering was required. Only a couple of donors were included in the study, so the extent to which the findings can be generalized is limited. A small fraction of clonotypes appeared in both the CD4 and CD8 compartments, likely as a result of convergent recombination. Compared with the primary T-cell response, the secondary T-cell response was faster but weaker, reaching its peak on day 5 rather than on day 15. After the booster, most clones that had expanded after primary vaccination were detected again (around 95% of CD4 and over 75% of CD8), suggesting broad maintenance of memory.

Trimming takes 0 bases from V and 1 base from J, and the germline ends sit 13 bases apart. CDR1 SGHNT and CDR2 YYREEE are derived from the germline V gene (reference sequence). Taken from cysteine to phenylalanine, the CDR3 has 16 residues. The entry retains the CDR3 DNA only, 48 bases that are in frame from base 1. The treatment or condition label of this sample denotes: live attenuated yellow fever vaccine strain. At each blood-draw timepoint, two biological replicates of bulk PBMCs were collected. PBMCs were isolated from peripheral blood using a standard Ficoll-Paque protocol. TriZol was used to extract RNA from bulk PBMCs, from CD4 and CD8 fractions, and from dextramer-positive and dextramer-negative fractions. Sequencing instrument: Illumina NovaSeq 6000. Synthesis of TCR cDNA relied on 5'RACE template switching, a step that introduced a universal primer site along with unique molecular identifiers. Priming of cDNA synthesis was performed from both the TCR alpha and TCR beta constant segments. Library amplification used two PCR steps, and the second PCR step added sample barcodes and sequencing adapters. Sequencing of the libraries was done on either Illumina HiSeq 2500 (2x100 bp) or NovaSeq (2x150 bp). The authors' analysis ran thus. MIGEC was used to demultiplex reads and collapse the reads into UMI consensus sequences, and MiXCR was used for V(D)J alignment. Vaccine-responding clonotypes were defined with edgeR using replicate PBMC samples, requiring FDR below 0.01 and a log2 fold change above 5 up to day 15. Each bulk clonotype received a CD4 or CD8 identity based on whether the sequenced CD4 or CD8 repertoire contained that clonotype at higher abundance. TCRdb ran its own pipeline on the public reads, namely fastp trimming at Q25 and MiXCR clone calling, and kept in-frame beta chains. Here each entry gathers all rows of one CDR3 protein and keeps the most common genes and DNA. None of the V and J calls come from the authors' own analysis; TCRdb made them. The sample yields approximately 450,000 distinct CDR3 sequences; over 15% were counted once. The ten largest clones represent about 18% of the sample.

The sequence came from a man between 18 and 29 years old who received the YFV17D yellow fever vaccine. This specimen consisted of PBMCs, obtained before the yellow fever booster vaccination. Recombination linked TRBV5-4 to TRBJ1-1; confidence is insufficient to name the D gene. The CDR3 reads as follows: CASSLATGAPNTEAFF. The nucleotides read TGTGCCAGCAGCTTGGCAACGGGCGCCCCGAACACTGAAGCTTTCTTT. With the rest looked up from the reference TRBV5-4 and TRBJ1-1 genes rather than sequenced, the full variable domain is ETGVTQSPTHLIKTRGQQVTLRCSSQSGHNTVSWYQQALGQGPQFIFQYYREEENGRGNFPPRFSGLQFPNYSSELNVNALELDDSALYLCASSLATGAPNTEAFFGQGTRLTVV.